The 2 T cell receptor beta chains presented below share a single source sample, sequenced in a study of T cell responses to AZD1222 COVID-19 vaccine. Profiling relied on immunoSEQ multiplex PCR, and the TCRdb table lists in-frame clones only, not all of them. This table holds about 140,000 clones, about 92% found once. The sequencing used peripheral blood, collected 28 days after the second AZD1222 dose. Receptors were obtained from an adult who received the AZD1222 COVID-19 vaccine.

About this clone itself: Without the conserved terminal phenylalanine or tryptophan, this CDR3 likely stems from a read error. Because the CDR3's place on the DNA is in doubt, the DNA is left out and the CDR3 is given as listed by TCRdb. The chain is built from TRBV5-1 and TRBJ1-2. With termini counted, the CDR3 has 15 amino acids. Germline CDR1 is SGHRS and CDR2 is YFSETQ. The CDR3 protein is CASTSARVPCSRQNA.

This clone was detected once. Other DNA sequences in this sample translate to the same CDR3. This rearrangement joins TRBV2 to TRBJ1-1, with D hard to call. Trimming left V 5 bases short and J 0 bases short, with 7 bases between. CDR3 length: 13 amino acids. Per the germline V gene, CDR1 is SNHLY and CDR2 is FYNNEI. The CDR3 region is CASSSGLNTEAFF. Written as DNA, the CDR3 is TGTGCCAGCAGTTCTGGGTTGAACACTGAAGCTTTCTTT. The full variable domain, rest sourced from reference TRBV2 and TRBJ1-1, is EPEVTQTPSHQVTQMGQEVILRCVPISNHLYFYWYRQILGQKVEFLVSFYNNEISEKSEIFDDQFSVERPDGSNFTLKIRSTKLEDSAMYFCASSSGLNTEAFFGQGTRLTVV.